This TCR beta chain was captured in a study of T cell responses to AZD1222 COVID-19 vaccine. Study overall: Pooled in the analysis were second doses at about 4 or about 12 weeks.

Germline values: CDR1 SGHDT, CDR2 YYEEEE. The CDR3 is made up of 14 amino acids. V was pared by 0 bases and J by 5 bases, with 8 bases between. Libraries were prepared by immunoSEQ multiplex PCR; TCRdb keeps only in-frame clonotypes and omits some of them. This sample yields 120,000 or so clones, of which about 89% are seen a single time; more than 9% belongs to the top ten. A remark on this clone: Its target is not known.

Study findings and constraints: Only a handful of AZD1222 recipients, more than five in all, had baseline seropositivity. Nearly half of spike-specific TCRs reportedly target variant regions that are unmutated in the B.1.351 and B.1.1.7 variants.

The chain links TRBV5-6 to TRBJ1-4; TRBD1 is a possible D gene (5 bases). The sequence was collected from an adult in good health. The material sequenced was peripheral blood, taken on day 0 of AZD1222 vaccination. CDR3 coding DNA: TGTGCCAGCAGCTTGGGACAGCTCAATGAAAAACTGTTTTTT. Protein: CASSLGQLNEKLFF.